This TCR beta chain was retrieved from a study of T cell responses to AZD1222 COVID-19 vaccine. Libraries were prepared by immunoSEQ multiplex PCR; TCRdb keeps only in-frame clonotypes and omits some of them. The sample lists around 200,000 clones; 80% to 90% were seen once. Trimming stripped 3 bases from V and 10 bases from J, with 12 bases between. CDR3 length: 13 amino acids. CDR1 and CDR2 from the germline V gene are SGHVS and FQNEAQ. The receptor was derived from an adult in good health. This sample comprised peripheral blood, obtained on day 0 of AZD1222 vaccination. V and J are TRBV7-8 and TRBJ1-4; D perhaps matches TRBD1 (6 bases). In nucleotides, the CDR3 is TGTGCCAGCAGCTTTAGGGGGATGGTAAAACTGTTTTTT. It is translated as CASSFRGMVKLFF.